The subject of this entry is one TCR beta chain. The antigen is unknown. These data belong to a study of T cell responses to AZD1222 COVID-19 vaccine. Overall study results and limits: Per reports, nearly half of all spike-specific TCRs target regions that are unmutated in variants.

CDR1 MNHEY and CDR2 SMNVEV come from the germline V gene (reference sequence). The CDR3 loop spans 17 amino acids. The germline V and J ends were trimmed by 6 bases and 1 base, with 19 bases remaining between them. Timing groups of about 4 and about 12 weeks for second doses were pooled. Repertoires were generated with immunoSEQ multiplex PCR, while TCRdb's copy carries only in-frame clones and drops some. The table shows some 120,000 clones, with almost 95% occurring only once. The sample was peripheral blood, taken 28 days after the second AZD1222 dose. The chain is built from TRBV27 and TRBJ2-1; either TRBD1 or TRBD2 may fit D (6 bases each). This TCR was recovered from an adult who received the AZD1222 COVID-19 vaccine. CDR3 residues: CASRRLGGNRSYNEQFF. The CDR3 region has the DNA TGTGCCAGCAGGCGGCTCGGGGGCAATAGGTCCTACAATGAGCAGTTCTTC.